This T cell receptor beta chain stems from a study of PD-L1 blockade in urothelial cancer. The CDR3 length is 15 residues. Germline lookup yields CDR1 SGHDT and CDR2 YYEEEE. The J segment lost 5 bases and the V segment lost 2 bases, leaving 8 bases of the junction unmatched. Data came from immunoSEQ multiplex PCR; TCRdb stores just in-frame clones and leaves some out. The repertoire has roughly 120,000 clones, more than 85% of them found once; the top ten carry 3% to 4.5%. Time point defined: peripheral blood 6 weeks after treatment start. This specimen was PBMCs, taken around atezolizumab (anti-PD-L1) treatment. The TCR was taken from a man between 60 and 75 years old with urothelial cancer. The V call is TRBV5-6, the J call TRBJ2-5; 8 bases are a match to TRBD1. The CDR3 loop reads CASSFRTGRGETQYF. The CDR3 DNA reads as TGTGCCAGCAGCTTCCGGACAGGGCGGGGCGAGACCCAGTACTTC. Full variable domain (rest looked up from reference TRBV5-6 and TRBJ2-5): DAGVTQSPTHLIKTRGQQVTLRCSPKSGHDTVSWYQQALGQGPQFIFQYYEEEERQRGNFPDRFSGHQFPNYSSELNVNALLLGDSALYLCASSFRTGRGETQYFGPGTRLLVL.